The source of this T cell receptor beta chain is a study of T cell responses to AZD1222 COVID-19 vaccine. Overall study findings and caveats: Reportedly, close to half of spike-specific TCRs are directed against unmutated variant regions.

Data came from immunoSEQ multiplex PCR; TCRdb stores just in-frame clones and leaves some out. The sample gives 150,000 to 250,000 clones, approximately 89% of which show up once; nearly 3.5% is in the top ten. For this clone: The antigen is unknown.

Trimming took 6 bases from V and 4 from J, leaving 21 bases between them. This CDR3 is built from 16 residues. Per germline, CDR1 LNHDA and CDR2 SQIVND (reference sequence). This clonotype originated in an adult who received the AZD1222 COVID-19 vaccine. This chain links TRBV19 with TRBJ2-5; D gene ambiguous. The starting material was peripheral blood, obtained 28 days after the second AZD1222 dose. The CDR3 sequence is CASSPRFSVVGETQYF. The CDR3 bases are TGTGCCAGTAGCCCCCGGTTCTCGGTAGTCGGAGAGACCCAGTACTTC. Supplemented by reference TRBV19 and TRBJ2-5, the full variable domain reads DGGITQSPKYLFRKEGQNVTLSCEQNLNHDAMYWYRQDPGQGLRLIYYSQIVNDFQKGDIAEGYSVSREKKESFPLTVTSAQKNPTAFYLCASSPRFSVVGETQYFGPGTRLLVL.